This entry is about one T cell receptor beta chain. The target antigen is unknown. In replicate PCRs of sorted subsets, approximately 210 ng DNA, approximately 30,000 T cell genomes, was used. Only in-frame clones appear in the TCRdb table, and some are missing; sequencing was by immunoSEQ multiplex PCR. The sample shows millions of clones, 90% to 95% of them seen only once. This entry is derived from a study of shared clonotypes between healthy human individuals. Overall study results and limits: Shared clonotypes across all four donors exceeded non-shared ones in generation probability. Naive subsets, compared against memory subsets, generally had larger estimated richness values.

Recent vaccinations or acute infections were absent in the healthy HIV-negative adult donors. The source material was naive CD4+ T cells sorted from blood. Subset reported: CD45RA+ positively selected. The source of this sequence is a man in his late teens or twenties in good health.

CDR3: CASSPKSGKETQYF. For the CDR3, the DNA is TGTGCCAGCTCACCAAAATCCGGGAAAGAGACCCAGTACTTC. The chain has TRBV18 and TRBJ2-5; weak D call: TRBD2 (5 bases). Germline V gene data show CDR1 as KGHSH and CDR2 as LQKENI. This CDR3 spans 14 amino acids. V lost 2 bases, J lost 3 bases, and 10 bases lay in between.